A selection of T cell receptor beta chains follows, all from one sample in a study of blood T cell repertoires in COVID-19. Some clones are missing from TCRdb's copy, which holds only in-frame ones; the method was immunoSEQ multiplex PCR. This sample has hundreds of thousands of clones, with more than 70% found just once. Sequenced input: peripheral blood. These receptor sequences come from a woman between 70 and 85 years old with COVID-19, enrolled during active disease. Each CDR3 is given with its conserved first and last residue. A D gene is named only where the DNA matches it firmly. Rows may omit the clone size; those that give it use once, few, many or a size class.

d_call: TRBD1; j_call: TRBJ1-2; v_call: TRBV10-3; clone_size: NA; cdr3_nt: TGTGCCATCAGTGAACAGGGGGCAAGCTATGGCTACACCTTC; cdr3_aa: CAISEQGASYGYTF
d_call: TRBD2; j_call: TRBJ2-1; v_call: TRBV3-1/TRBV3-2; clone_size: NA; cdr3_nt: TGTGCCAGCAGCCAACCCTCTAGCGGGCCCTCCTACAATGAGCAGTTCTTC; cdr3_aa: CASSQPSSGPSYNEQFF
d_call: NA; j_call: TRBJ2-7; v_call: TRBV4-3; clone_size: NA; cdr3_nt: TGCGCCAGCAGCCAAGGGGTGACACCTTACGAGCAGTACTTC; cdr3_aa: CASSQGVTPYEQYF
d_call: TRBD1; j_call: TRBJ2-7; v_call: TRBV19; clone_size: NA; cdr3_nt: TGTGCCAGTAGTACTTACAGGGGTGGCTCCTACGAGCAGTACTTC; cdr3_aa: CASSTYRGGSYEQYF
d_call: TRBD2; j_call: TRBJ2-5; v_call: TRBV4-1; clone_size: once; cdr3_nt: TGCGCCAGCAGCGCCATGGGACTAGCGGCTCAAGAGACCCAGTACTTC; cdr3_aa: CASSAMGLAAQETQYF
d_call: NA; j_call: TRBJ2-3; v_call: TRBV24-1; clone_size: NA; cdr3_nt: TGTGCCACCAGTAAGAACAGTTACACAGATACGCAGTATTTT; cdr3_aa: CATSKNSYTDTQYF
d_call: NA; j_call: TRBJ2-2; v_call: TRBV21-1; clone_size: NA; cdr3_nt: NA; cdr3_aa: CASSNWGRGSSELFF
d_call: TRBD1; j_call: TRBJ1-3; v_call: TRBV3-1/TRBV3-2; clone_size: NA; cdr3_nt: TGTGCCAGCAGCCACCCGGACAGGGTCCCTGGAAACACCATATATTTT; cdr3_aa: CASSHPDRVPGNTIYF
d_call: NA; j_call: TRBJ1-1; v_call: TRBV7-9; clone_size: NA; cdr3_nt: TGTGCCAGCACCCCAGTGAGGCACACTGAAGCTTTCTTT; cdr3_aa: CASTPVRHTEAFF
d_call: NA; j_call: TRBJ2-5; v_call: TRBV6-5; clone_size: NA; cdr3_nt: TGTGCCACGTTCGGACGCGGCGGGGAGACCCAGTACTTC; cdr3_aa: CATFGRGGETQYF
d_call: TRBD1; j_call: TRBJ1-4; v_call: TRBV5-1; clone_size: NA; cdr3_nt: TGCGCCAGCAGCAACAGGGGGAGCGATGAAAAACTGTTTTTT; cdr3_aa: CASSNRGSDEKLFF
d_call: NA; j_call: TRBJ1-3; v_call: TRBV5-1; clone_size: NA; cdr3_nt: TGCGCCAGCAGCTTCGGACAGACGTCTGGAAACACCATATATTTT; cdr3_aa: CASSFGQTSGNTIYF
d_call: TRBD1; j_call: TRBJ1-4; v_call: TRBV5-8; clone_size: once; cdr3_nt: TGTGCCAGCAGCCTGGATAACAGGGGTAATGAAAAACTGTTTTTT; cdr3_aa: CASSLDNRGNEKLFF
d_call: NA; j_call: TRBJ1-2; v_call: TRBV28; clone_size: NA; cdr3_nt: TGTGCCAGCAGACTAACCACAGGGACCAACTATGGCTACACCTTC; cdr3_aa: CASRLTTGTNYGYTF
d_call: TRBD2; j_call: TRBJ2-5; v_call: TRBV5-8; clone_size: NA; cdr3_nt: TGTGCCAGCAGCATAGGACTAGCGGGGGGATTAGAGACCCAGTACTTC; cdr3_aa: CASSIGLAGGLETQYF
d_call: NA; j_call: TRBJ2-3; v_call: TRBV15; clone_size: NA; cdr3_nt: TGTGCCACCAGCACAGACCTACCCTCTAGCACAGATACGCAGTATTTT; cdr3_aa: CATSTDLPSSTDTQYF
d_call: NA; j_call: TRBJ1-1; v_call: TRBV4-1; clone_size: NA; cdr3_nt: TGCGCCAGCAGCCAAGATGTTCCAGGGTACCCCTCTGGCACTGAAGCTTTCTTT; cdr3_aa: CASSQDVPGYPSGTEAFF
d_call: NA; j_call: TRBJ2-3; v_call: TRBV5-1; clone_size: NA; cdr3_nt: TGCGCCAGCAGCTTGGGACAGAGCCGAGATACGCAGTATTTT; cdr3_aa: CASSLGQSRDTQYF
d_call: TRBD1; j_call: TRBJ2-7; v_call: TRBV5-8; clone_size: NA; cdr3_nt: TGTGCCAGCAGCTTGGTGGGACAGCAAACCTACGAGCAGTACTTC; cdr3_aa: CASSLVGQQTYEQYF
d_call: NA; j_call: TRBJ2-7; v_call: TRBV2; clone_size: once; cdr3_nt: TGTGCCAGCAGTGAAGCCGGGACTCGAGATCGCTACGAGCAGTACTTC; cdr3_aa: CASSEAGTRDRYEQYF
d_call: TRBD2; j_call: TRBJ2-3; v_call: TRBV7-9; clone_size: NA; cdr3_nt: TGTGCCAGCAGCTCAGTCCGGAGCGGGGGGGATACAACAGATACGCAGTATTTT; cdr3_aa: CASSSVRSGGDTTDTQYF
d_call: TRBD2; j_call: TRBJ2-3; v_call: TRBV7-9; clone_size: NA; cdr3_nt: TGTGCCAGCAGCTTAGATGGCGGGGGACTCACAGATACGCAGTATTTT; cdr3_aa: CASSLDGGGLTDTQYF
d_call: TRBD1; j_call: TRBJ1-2; v_call: TRBV9; clone_size: NA; cdr3_nt: TGTGCCAGCAGCCCTACCGGGACAGGGCTTGGCTACACCTTC; cdr3_aa: CASSPTGTGLGYTF
d_call: NA; j_call: TRBJ1-5; v_call: TRBV15; clone_size: NA; cdr3_nt: TGTGCCACCAGCAGAGAGGCAGGGTTGGAGCCCCAGCATTTT; cdr3_aa: CATSREAGLEPQHF
d_call: NA; j_call: TRBJ2-1; v_call: TRBV13; clone_size: NA; cdr3_nt: TGTGCCAGCAGCCTCACAGGGAATGAGCAGTTCTTC; cdr3_aa: CASSLTGNEQFF
d_call: NA; j_call: TRBJ1-4; v_call: TRBV9; clone_size: few; cdr3_nt: TGTGCCAGCAGTTACCAGGGTGCAACTAATGAAAAACTGTTTTTT; cdr3_aa: CASSYQGATNEKLFF
d_call: NA; j_call: TRBJ1-2; v_call: TRBV2; clone_size: NA; cdr3_nt: TGTGCCAGCGCGGGAGCCGGGACTACGTATGGCTACACCTTC; cdr3_aa: CASAGAGTTYGYTF
d_call: NA; j_call: TRBJ2-7; v_call: TRBV9; clone_size: NA; cdr3_nt: TGTGCCAGCAGCCCTCGAGGAGATCAGTACGAGCAGTACTTC; cdr3_aa: CASSPRGDQYEQYF